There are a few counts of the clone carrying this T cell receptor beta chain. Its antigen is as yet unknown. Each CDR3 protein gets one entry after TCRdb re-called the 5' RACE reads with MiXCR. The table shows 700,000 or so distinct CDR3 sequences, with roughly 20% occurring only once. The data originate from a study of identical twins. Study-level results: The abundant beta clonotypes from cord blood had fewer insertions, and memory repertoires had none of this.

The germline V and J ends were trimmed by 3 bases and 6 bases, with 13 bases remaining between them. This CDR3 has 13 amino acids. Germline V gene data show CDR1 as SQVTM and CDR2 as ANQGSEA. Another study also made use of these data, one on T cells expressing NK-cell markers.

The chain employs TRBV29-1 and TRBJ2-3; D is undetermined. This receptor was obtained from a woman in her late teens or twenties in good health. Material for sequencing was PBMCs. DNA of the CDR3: TGCAGCGTTGATTTGGTGTTAGGTGATACGCAGTATTTT. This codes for CSVDLVLGDTQYF.